Following are 27 T cell receptor beta chains from one sample sequenced in a study of regulatory T cells in long-lasting Graves disease. Time point: newly diagnosed GD, antithyroid drugs for less than 3 months. PBMC RNA served as the TCR library source. With iRepertoire HTBI primers and Arm-PCR of CDR3 regions, TCR beta libraries were built. MiXCR, applied by TCRdb to the multiplex PCR reads, yields one record per CDR3 protein. The sample includes about 210,000 distinct CDR3 sequences, approximately 18% of them seen just once. This same sample was also taken into another study, of T cells in Graves' hyperthyroidism and ophthalmopathy.

The input for sequencing was peripheral blood mononuclear cells (PBMCs), taken at new diagnosis, from a patient treated with antithyroid drugs. The receptors stem from a woman in her twenties or thirties with Graves disease.

This clonotype was seen ten or more times. The rearrangement links TRBV13 to TRBJ1-1, with D unresolved. This CDR3 is 15 amino acids long. The germline V gene encodes CDR1 PRHDT and CDR2 FYEKMQ (reference sequence). Deletions cut 5 bases from V and 1 base from J, with 14 bases between. CDR3 in DNA: TGTGCCAGCAGCCAACCCCGGGCCTCGAACACTGAAGCTTTCTTT. Protein sequence: CASSQPRASNTEAFF.

This clonotype was seen repeatedly, ten times or more. The V and J genes are TRBV6-2 or TRBV6-3 and TRBJ1-2, with D maybe TRBD1 (5 bases). CDR3 length equals 14 residues. Germline V gene sequence: CDR1 MNHEY, CDR2 SVGEGT. The ends were cut back, 5 bases at V and 6 bases at J, with 16 bases in the middle. The CDR3 loop reads CASSEGGARNGYTF. In DNA form, the CDR3 reads TGTGCCAGCAGTGAAGGAGGGGCGCGAAATGGCTACACCTTC.

This clonotype came up many times. The gene calls are TRBV9 and TRBJ2-5; D is undetermined. Trimming took 0 bases from V and 1 from J, leaving 7 bases between them. This CDR3 comprises 14 residues. From germline, CDR1 is SGDLS and CDR2 YYNGEE. This chain's CDR3 is CASSVATRQETQYF. The CDR3 DNA follows: TGTGCCAGCAGCGTAGCTACCCGCCAAGAGACCCAGTACTTC.

This clonotype was counted many times. This sequence joins TRBV15 and TRBJ2-5; 11 bases line up with TRBD2. The CDR3 sequence is 15 residues long. The V segment lost 1 base and the J segment 2 bases; nucleotides outside the gene matches: 0. Germline CDR1 reads LNHNV; CDR2 reads YYDKDF (reference sequence). CDR3 region: CATSRASGGQETQYF. The CDR3, as DNA: TGTGCCACCAGCAGAGCTAGCGGGGGGCAAGAGACCCAGTACTTC.

This chain links TRBV6-9 with TRBJ2-7; 7 bases line up with TRBD1. Germline assignment: CDR1 MNHGY and CDR2 SVAAGI. The V segment lost 3 bases and the J segment 2 bases; nucleotides outside the gene matches: 13. This CDR3 comprises 17 residues. This chain's CDR3 is CASSYSSGQAHTYEQYF. Written as DNA, the CDR3 is TGTGCCAGCAGTTACTCTTCCGGACAGGCTCACACCTACGAGCAGTACTTC.

The rearrangement joins TRBV12-3 or TRBV12-4 to TRBJ2-3, with TRBD2 identical over 9 bases. V trimming: 7 bases; J trimming: 8 bases; junction bases outside the gene matches: 13. This CDR3 is built from 15 residues. The CDR3 nucleotides are TGTGCCAGCACCCAAAGCGGGAGGCGGCCTGCTACGCAGTATTTT. It translates to CASTQSGRRPATQYF.

This clonotype was observed at least ten times. This chain connects TRBV28 to TRBJ2-2; maybe TRBD1 (5 bases). V shed 5 bases and J shed 3 bases, with 13 bases lying between them. The germline CDR1 and CDR2 sequences are MDHEN and SYDVKM. The CDR3 consists of 15 residues. CDR3 sequence reads: CASSPSPGYTGELFF. Written as DNA, the CDR3 is TGTGCCAGCAGTCCCTCCCCAGGGTACACCGGGGAGCTGTTTTTT.

Many counts were recorded for this clonotype. The chain has TRBV12-3 or TRBV12-4 and TRBJ2-7, with D perhaps matching TRBD2 (5 bases). CDR3 length: 14 residues. Trimming cost V 2 bases and J 2 bases, with 10 bases left between them. CDR3 nucleotide sequence: TGTGCCAGCAGTTTACCGGGAAGGGCCTACGAGCAGTACTTC. Translated, it gives CASSLPGRAYEQYF.

This clonotype appeared a few times. The chain recombines TRBV6-1 with TRBJ2-1; 8 bases are a match to TRBD1. The CDR3 is made up of 13 amino acids. The germline V gene has CDR1 MNHNS and CDR2 SASEGT. V lost 8 bases to trimming and J lost 7 bases; unmatched junction nucleotides: 7. The DNA for the CDR3 is TGTGCCAGCGGGACAGGCGAGGAAAATGAGCAGTTCTTC. It codes for CASGTGEENEQFF.

This clonotype was detected ten times or more. The CDR3: CATFPQGRGTEAFF. In DNA form, the CDR3 reads TGTGCCACCTTTCCACAAGGTCGGGGCACTGAAGCTTTCTTT. The chain employs TRBV6-2 or TRBV6-3 and TRBJ1-1; D is undetermined. The CDR3 loop spans 14 amino acids. Germline V CDR1 and CDR2: MNHEY, SVGEGT. Trimming removed 10 bases from V and 4 bases from J, with 19 bases in between.

This clonotype showed up many times. The CDR3 DNA sequence: TGTGCCAGCAGATCCCGAAGCAGGGGGGTAATAACTGGAAACACCATATATTTT. Amino acids: CASRSRSRGVITGNTIYF. V and J are TRBV12-3 or TRBV12-4 and TRBJ1-3; 7 bases are a match to TRBD1. This CDR3 is built from 18 residues. V lost 6 bases, J lost 2 bases, and 16 bases stayed unmatched.

This clonotype was counted at least ten times. The rearrangement joins TRBV6-1 to TRBJ1-1, with 8 bases aligning to TRBD1. The CDR3 is made up of 16 amino acids. The germline V gene encodes CDR1 MNHNS and CDR2 SASEGT. The ends lost 7 bases at V and 0 bases at J; junction bases unmatched: 10. The CDR3 DNA sequence: TGTGCCAGCAATAGACAGGGGTTAAGTGTGAACACTGAAGCTTTCTTT. Translated, it gives CASNRQGLSVNTEAFF.

This clonotype was seen at least ten times. The V call is TRBV29-1, the J call TRBJ2-2; either TRBD1 or TRBD2 may supply D (5 bases each). Trimming pared 2 bases from V and 2 bases from J, leaving 12 bases between. Per germline, CDR1 SQVTM and CDR2 ANQGSEA. The CDR3 sequence is 15 residues long. For the CDR3, the DNA is TGCAGCGTTGAACCCCGGGGCTTAAACACCGGGGAGCTGTTTTTT. Translated, it gives CSVEPRGLNTGELFF.

This clonotype was detected ten times or more. V and J are TRBV6-1 and TRBJ1-4, with TRBD1 matching over 9 bases. The CDR3 runs to 15 residues. V lost 6 bases and J lost 7; bases outside the gene matches: 9. The V gene's germline CDR1 is MNHNS and CDR2 SASEGT. CDR3 nucleotide sequence: TGTGCCAGCAGACAAACCGGGACAGGGCTTGAAAAACTGTTTTTT. It is translated as CASRQTGTGLEKLFF.

This clonotype appeared many times. This rearrangement joins TRBV20-1 to TRBJ2-1, with 9 bases fitting TRBD1. Germline trimming cut 0 bases from V and 4 bases from J; bases unmatched to any gene: 4. There are 15 residues in the CDR3. Germline CDR1 reads DFQATT; CDR2 reads SNEGSKA (reference sequence). The chain's CDR3 is CSARDWGQGYNEQFF. The CDR3 DNA reads as TGCAGTGCTAGAGATTGGGGACAGGGTTACAATGAGCAGTTCTTC.

In its sample, this clonotype was seen many times. The chain combines TRBV12-5 with TRBJ2-1; D is possibly TRBD1 or TRBD2 (5 bases each). The CDR3 has 14 residues. The V and J ends lost 5 bases and 3 bases respectively, with 11 bases between them. Germline CDR1 is LGHNT and CDR2 is FRNRAP. The CDR3, as DNA: TGTGCTAGTGGTACCCGGGACCGCTACAATGAGCAGTTCTTC. It yields the protein CASGTRDRYNEQFF.

There are a few counts of this clonotype. The gene calls are TRBV5-8 and TRBJ1-5, with 9 bases identical to TRBD1. The CDR3 contains 16 residues. V lost 4 bases and J lost 2; bases outside the gene matches: 7. CDR1 SGHTS and CDR2 YDEGEE come from the germline V gene. The CDR3 DNA reads TGTGCCAGCAGCACCACAGGGGGCTGGGGCAATCAGCCCCAGCATTTT. Amino acid sequence: CASSTTGGWGNQPQHF. The full variable domain, rest sourced from reference TRBV5-8 and TRBJ1-5, is EAGVTQSPTHLIKTRGQQATLRCSPISGHTSVYWYQQALGLGLQFLLWYDEGEERNRGNFPPRFSGRQFPNYSSELNVNALELEDSALYLCASSTTGGWGNQPQHFGDGTRLSIL.

This chain links TRBV19 with TRBJ1-1; D perhaps matches TRBD1 (5 bases). Germline V lookup: CDR1 LNHDA, CDR2 SQIVND (reference sequence). Trimming cost V 2 bases and J 0 bases, with 7 bases left between them. CDR3 length: 14 amino acids. CDR3 nucleotide sequence: TGTGCCAGTAGTATATCCAGGGTGAACACTGAAGCTTTCTTT. As protein: CASSISRVNTEAFF.

A note on this clonotype: At one boundary the junction diverges from the germline segment, which might be a read error. The chain links TRBV14 to TRBJ1-2, with D unclear. The V gene's germline CDR1 is SGHDN and CDR2 FVKESK. This CDR3 contains 14 residues. CDR3 sequence: CASSQDRTLYGYTF. CDR3 DNA: TGTGCCAGCAGTCAAGACCGGACCCTCTATGGCTACACCTTC.

The chain couples TRBV20-1 to TRBJ1-5; weak D call: TRBD1 (6 bases). CDR1 and CDR2 (germline): DFQATT, SNEGSKA (reference sequence). This CDR3 has 14 residues. The ends were cut back, 6 bases at V and 5 bases at J, with 17 bases in the middle. In DNA form, the CDR3 reads TGCAGTGCCTTCCCCCCTCAGGGGCATCAGCCCCAGCATTTT. Translation gives CSAFPPQGHQPQHF.

With regard to this clonotype: A single base separates this from a much larger clone, so it may be a read error. The chain couples TRBV11-1 to TRBJ1-5; 12 nucleotides align to TRBD1. This CDR3 is built from 16 residues. Germline-derived CDR1 and CDR2 are SGHAT and FQDESV (reference sequence). V was clipped by 4 bases and J by 2 bases; unmatched bases: 3. CDR3 region: CASSWDRGRGNQPQHF. The DNA of the CDR3 is TGTGCCAGCAGCTGGGACAGGGGGCGAGGCAATCAGCCCCAGCATTTT.

This clonotype was counted at least ten times. The chain recombines TRBV18 with TRBJ2-5; no definite D call. CDR3 length: 12 amino acids. CDR1 and CDR2 (germline): KGHSH, LQKENI. Trimming took 6 bases from V and 2 from J, leaving 7 bases between them. The CDR3 loop reads CASSAIQETQYF. Here the CDR3 DNA reads TGTGCCAGCTCCGCAATACAAGAGACCCAGTACTTC.

This clonotype was picked up many times. The V gene is TRBV20-1, the J gene TRBJ1-1; D remains unclear. The CDR3 covers 15 residues. The V end was cut by 0 bases, the J end by 0 bases, with 11 bases between. Germline-derived CDR1 and CDR2 are DFQATT and SNEGSKA (reference sequence). In DNA form, the CDR3 reads TGCAGTGCTAGAGAAAACTTGGGCATGAACACTGAAGCTTTCTTT. It codes for CSARENLGMNTEAFF.

The chain uses TRBV27 and TRBJ1-2; D remains unclear. V lost 0 bases and J 8 bases, leaving 10 bases between the germline ends. In germline, CDR1 is MNHEY, CDR2 SMNVEV (reference sequence). The CDR3 length is 13 residues. CDR3 DNA sequence: TGTGCCAGCAGTTTATCGGGGTTGGGGGGCTACACCTTC. Translating gives CASSLSGLGGYTF.

This clonotype has ten or more counts. V gene TRBV7-2 combines with J gene TRBJ2-7, with 10 bases that match TRBD2. The germline V gene has CDR1 SGHTA and CDR2 FQGNSA. V trimming: 5 bases; J trimming: 1 base; junction bases outside the gene matches: 8. The CDR3 runs 16 residues. The CDR3 DNA sequence: TGTGCCAGCAGCAGAAGCGGGGGGGCAGTTTCCTACGAGCAGTACTTC. Its translation: CASSRSGGAVSYEQYF.

The chain is built from TRBV2 and TRBJ2-5; 14 nucleotides align to TRBD2. Germline CDR1 SNHLY, CDR2 FYNNEI. The CDR3 totals 16 residues. V dropped 7 bases and J dropped 1; count of bases not matched to a gene: 5. The CDR3 region is CASKPGLAGAQETQYF. CDR3 in DNA: TGTGCCAGCAAGCCGGGACTAGCGGGAGCCCAAGAGACCCAGTACTTC.

Concerning this clonotype itself: This clone may be a read error of a much larger clone one base away. This chain uses TRBV7-9 with TRBJ1-3, with a possible D match to TRBD1 (5 bases). The germline CDR1 and CDR2 sequences are SEHNR and FQNEAQ (reference sequence). The CDR3 consists of 12 residues. The CDR3 loop reads CASTLTGPRQCF. In DNA, the CDR3 is TGTGCCAGCACCTTAACGGGGCCACGGCAATGTTTT.